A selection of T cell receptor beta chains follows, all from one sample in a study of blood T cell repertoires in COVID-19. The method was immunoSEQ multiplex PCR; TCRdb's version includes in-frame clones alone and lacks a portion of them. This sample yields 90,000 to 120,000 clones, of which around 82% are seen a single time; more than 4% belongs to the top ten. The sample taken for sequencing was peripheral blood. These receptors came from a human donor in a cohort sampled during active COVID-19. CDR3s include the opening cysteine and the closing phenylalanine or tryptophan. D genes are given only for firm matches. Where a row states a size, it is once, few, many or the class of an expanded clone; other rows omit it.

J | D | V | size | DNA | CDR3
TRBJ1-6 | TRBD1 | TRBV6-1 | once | TGTGCCAGCAGTGCCGACTCGACCAGGGGGCGTAATTCACCCCTCCACTTT | CASSADSTRGRNSPLHF
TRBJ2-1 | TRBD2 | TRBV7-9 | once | TGTGCCAGCAGGCAAACTAGCGGGAGTAATGAGCAGTTCTTC | CASRQTSGSNEQFF
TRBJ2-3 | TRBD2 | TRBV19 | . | TGTGCCAGTACATCGGGGGTAGCGGGACCCACAGATACGCAGTATTTT | CASTSGVAGPTDTQYF
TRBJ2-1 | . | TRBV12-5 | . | TGTGCTAGTGGTTTTGCGGGCTCCTACAATGAGCAGTTCTTC | CASGFAGSYNEQFF
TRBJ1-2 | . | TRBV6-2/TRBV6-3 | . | TGTGCCAGCAGTCCCCAGGCAAATGGCTACACCTTC | CASSPQANGYTF
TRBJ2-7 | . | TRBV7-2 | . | TGTGCCAGCAGCCTATCTAGCATTGACTCCTACGAGCAGTACTTC | CASSLSSIDSYEQYF
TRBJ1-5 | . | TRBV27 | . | TGTGCCAGCAGTTTTCGAGCAGGCGATCAGCCCCAGCATTTT | CASSFRAGDQPQHF
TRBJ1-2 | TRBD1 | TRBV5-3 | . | TGTGCCAGAAGCATTCGGACAGGGGGAGACTATGGCTACACCTTC | CARSIRTGGDYGYTF
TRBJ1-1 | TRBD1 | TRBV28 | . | TGTGCCAGCAGTGGGACAGGGCTACATGAAGCTTTCTTT | CASSGTGLHEAFF
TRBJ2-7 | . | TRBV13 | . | TGTGCCAGCAGCTTCGGTGGGCCCAGCCCTTTTGAGCAGTACTTC | CASSFGGPSPFEQYF
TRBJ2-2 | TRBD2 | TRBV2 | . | TGTGCCAGCAGCCAAGGACTAGCGAGCACCGGGGAGCTGTTTTTT | CASSQGLASTGELFF
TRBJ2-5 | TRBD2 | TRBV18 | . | TGTGCCAGCTCACCGCGGACTCTAGCGGGAGATAGAGAGACCCAGTACTTC | CASSPRTLAGDRETQYF
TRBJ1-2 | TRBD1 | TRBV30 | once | TGTGCCTGGAGTGTAGGAGGGGGCGCGTATTATGGCTACACCTTC | CAWSVGGGAYYGYTF
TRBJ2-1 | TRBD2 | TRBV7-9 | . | TGTGCCAGCAGATCAACTAGCGGGAGGGCCTCTGAGCAGTTCTTC | CASRSTSGRASEQFF
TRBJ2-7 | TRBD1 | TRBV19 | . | TGTGCCAGTAGTATAATGGGACAGGACCCCTACGAGCAGTACTTC | CASSIMGQDPYEQYF
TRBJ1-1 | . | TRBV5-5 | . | TGTGCCAGCAGCTTGCGACAGCCGAACACTGAAGCTTTCTTT | CASSLRQPNTEAFF
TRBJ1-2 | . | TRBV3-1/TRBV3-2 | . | TGTGCCAGCAGCCAAGTTGAGGACTGGGATGGCTACACCTTC | CASSQVEDWDGYTF
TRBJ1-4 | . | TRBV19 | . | TGTGCCAGTAGTATCCAGGGATTCAATGAAAAACTGTTTTTT | CASSIQGFNEKLFF
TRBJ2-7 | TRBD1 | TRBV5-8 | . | TGTGCCAGCAGCGCAGGACAGGGAGGAAGTGGCTACGAGCAGTACTTC | CASSAGQGGSGYEQYF
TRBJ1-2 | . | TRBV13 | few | TGTGCCAGCAGCGCAGACAGGTCCTATGGCTACACCTTC | CASSADRSYGYTF
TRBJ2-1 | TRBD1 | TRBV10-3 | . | TGTGCCATAACGGGACAGGGGGGTACTGAGCAGTTCTTC | CAITGQGGTEQFF
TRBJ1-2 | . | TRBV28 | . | TGTGCCAGCAGTTTCTGGGACATCCAAGGGGCTTATGGCTACACCTTC | CASSFWDIQGAYGYTF
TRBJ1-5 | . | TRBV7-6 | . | TGTGCCAGCAGCCCGTTTTCGGGGATGAACAATCAGCCCCAGCATTTT | CASSPFSGMNNQPQHF
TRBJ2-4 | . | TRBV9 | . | TGTGCCAGCAGCGTCGCCGGGTCCGAATTCTCCTTAGCCAAAAACATTCAGTACTTC | CASSVAGSEFSLAKNIQYF
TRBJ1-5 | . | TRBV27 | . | TGTGCCAGCAGTTTAAACAGGGAGTCGACCCAGCATTTT | CASSLNRESTQHF
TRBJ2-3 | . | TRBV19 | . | TGTGCCAGTAGTAGGGACACGGGATACACAGATACGCAGTATTTT | CASSRDTGYTDTQYF
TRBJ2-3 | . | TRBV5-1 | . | TGCGCCAGCACACCAGGGAGCACAGATACGCAGTATTTT | CASTPGSTDTQYF
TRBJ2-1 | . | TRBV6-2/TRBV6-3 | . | TGTGCCAGCAGTCACGGGAACAACAACAATGAGCAGTTCTTC | CASSHGNNNNEQFF
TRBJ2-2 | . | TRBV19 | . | TGTGCCAGTAGTACGGTGGACAGGAACACCGGGGAGCTGTTTTTT | CASSTVDRNTGELFF
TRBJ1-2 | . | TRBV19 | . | TGTGCCAGTACTGTGACAGGACCTAACTATGGCTACACCTTC | CASTVTGPNYGYTF
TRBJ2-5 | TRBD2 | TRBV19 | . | TGTGCCAGTAGTATGGTTGGAGCGGGGCGGCAAGAGACCCAGTACTTC | CASSMVGAGRQETQYF
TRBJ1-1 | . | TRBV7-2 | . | TGTGCCAGCAGCACCCCTAGCGGCATGAACACTGAAGCTTTCTTT | CASSTPSGMNTEAFF
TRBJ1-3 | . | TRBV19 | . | TGTGCCAGTAGTACCGGGACAATTGGAAACACCATATATTTT | CASSTGTIGNTIYF
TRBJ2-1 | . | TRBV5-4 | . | TGTGCCAGCAGCTTGGATGCGGGGGCCCACGGCCGTGAGCAGTTCTTC | CASSLDAGAHGREQFF
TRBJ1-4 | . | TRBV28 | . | TGTGCCAGCAGCTCAGATTTAAATGAAAAACTGTTTTTT | CASSSDLNEKLFF
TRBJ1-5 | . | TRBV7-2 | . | TGTGCCAGCAGCTTCGGCAGGGAAGGCAATCAGCCCCAGCATTTT | CASSFGREGNQPQHF
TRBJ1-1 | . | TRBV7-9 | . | TGTGCCAGCAGCAGACAGGCTGAAGCTTTCTTT | CASSRQAEAFF
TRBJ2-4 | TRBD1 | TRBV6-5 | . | TGTGCCAGCAGCAGGGGGCTAGCCAAAAACATTCAGTACTTC | CASSRGLAKNIQYF
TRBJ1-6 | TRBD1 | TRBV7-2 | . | TGTGCCAGCAGATCTGCCGGGACAGCTAATTCACCCCTCCACTTT | CASRSAGTANSPLHF
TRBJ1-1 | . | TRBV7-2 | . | TGTGCCAGCAGCTTAGGGGCAGGGATGAACACTGAAGCTTTCTTT | CASSLGAGMNTEAFF
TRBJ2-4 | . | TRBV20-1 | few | TGCAGTGCTAGTCACGCCCGGGGCAAAAACATTCAGTACTTC | CSASHARGKNIQYF
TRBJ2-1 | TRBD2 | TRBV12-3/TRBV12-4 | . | TGTGCCAGCCGACTAGCGGGACTCAATGAGCAGTTCTTC | CASRLAGLNEQFF
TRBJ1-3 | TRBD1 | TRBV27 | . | TGTGCCAGCAGTTTAAGGAGGGACAGGGGGGGTGGAAACACCATATATTTT | CASSLRRDRGGGNTIYF
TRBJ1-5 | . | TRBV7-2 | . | TGTGCCAGCAGCTTCGTCGGAGATCAGCCCCAGCATTTT | CASSFVGDQPQHF
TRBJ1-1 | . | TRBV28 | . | TGTGCCAGCAGTACCGGCACAGGGCGCGACACTGAAGCTTTCTTT | CASSTGTGRDTEAFF
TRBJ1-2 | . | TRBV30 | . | TGTGCCTGGAGTGGAGACAGTAGTGGCTATGGCTACACCTTC | CAWSGDSSGYGYTF
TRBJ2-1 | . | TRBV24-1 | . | TGTGCCACCAGTGGAGGGGGAAGCTCCTACAATGAGCAGTTCTTC | CATSGGGSSYNEQFF
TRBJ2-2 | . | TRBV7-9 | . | TGTGCCAGCAGCATTCAGACGGGGGCGAACACCGGGGAGCTGTTTTTT | CASSIQTGANTGELFF
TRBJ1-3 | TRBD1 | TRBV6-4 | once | TGTGCCAGCAGCAGCAAGAACAGGGGGGGAAACACCATATATTTT | CASSSKNRGGNTIYF
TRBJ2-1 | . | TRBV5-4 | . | TGTGCCAGCAGTCGACGGGAGAGTGAGCAGTTCTTC | CASSRRESEQFF